The TCR beta chain described here comes from a study of CD8 T cells in ankylosing spondylitis. As regards this clonotype: The antigen remains unidentified.

TCRdb fed the 5' RACE reads into MiXCR, producing one record per CDR3 protein. This table holds about 220,000 distinct CDR3 sequences, 7.3% found once. Germline CDR1 DFQATT, CDR2 SNEGSKA (reference sequence). V was cut by 4 bases and J by 0 bases, with 13 bases left in between. The CDR3 has 16 residues. Notes on the study in general: According to the report, clones linked to the disease were significantly enriched in matched synovial fluid samples taken from ankylosing spondylitis patients. Typical of ankylosing spondylitis blood, it appeared, was a TCR beta motif of fewer than 10 highly homologous variants.

The TCR originated in a male donor with ankylosing spondylitis. Sequenced input: blood, either unsorted or a sorted T cell fraction (not recorded which). The genes are TRBV20-1 and TRBJ2-6; a possible D gene is TRBD1 (6 bases). CDR3 region: CSATAQGFSGANVLTF. In nucleotides, the CDR3 is TGCAGTGCTACCGCACAGGGTTTCTCTGGGGCCAACGTCCTGACTTTC.